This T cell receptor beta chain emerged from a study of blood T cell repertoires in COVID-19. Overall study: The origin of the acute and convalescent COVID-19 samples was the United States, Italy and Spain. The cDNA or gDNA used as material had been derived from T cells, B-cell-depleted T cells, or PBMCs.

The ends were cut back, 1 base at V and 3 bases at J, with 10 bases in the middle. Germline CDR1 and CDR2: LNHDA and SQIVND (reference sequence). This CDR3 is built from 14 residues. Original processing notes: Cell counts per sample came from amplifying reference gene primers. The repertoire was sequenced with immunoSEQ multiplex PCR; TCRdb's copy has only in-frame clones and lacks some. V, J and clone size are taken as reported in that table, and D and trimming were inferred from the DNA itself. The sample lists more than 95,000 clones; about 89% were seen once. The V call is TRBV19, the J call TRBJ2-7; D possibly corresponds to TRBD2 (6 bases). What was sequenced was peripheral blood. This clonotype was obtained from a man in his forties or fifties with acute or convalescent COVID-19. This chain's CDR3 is CASSIGGVDYEQYF. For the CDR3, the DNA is TGTGCCAGTAGTATAGGGGGGGTTGACTACGAGCAGTACTTC.